The 2 T cell receptor beta chains listed next were all sequenced from one sample in a study of shared clonotypes between healthy human individuals. Selected positively for CCR7 and CD45RO-negative, naive CD8 cells excluded terminally differentiated effector memory CD45RA+ cells. Repertoires were generated with immunoSEQ multiplex PCR, while TCRdb's copy carries only in-frame clones and drops some. This sample has over 2,000,000 clones; just over 90% occur once, and the top ten carry about 1.7%. Material: naive CD8+ T cells from PBMCs. All receptors come from a man in his late teens or twenties in good health. Some clones in this sample may be carry-over from other donors' samples.

CDR3 in amino acids: CASSLAPTYNEQFF. CDR3 bases: TGTGCCAGCAGCTTAGCCCCTACCTACAATGAGCAGTTCTTC. The J gene is TRBJ2-1, the V gene TRBV7-9, with unresolved D. Trimming took off 0 bases at V and 2 bases at J, with 5 bases between the two ends. This CDR3 region has 14 residues. The germline CDR1 and CDR2 sequences are SEHNR and FQNEAQ (reference sequence).

The CDR3 region is CASSRRQGKGEDTQYF. The CDR3 coding sequence is TGTGCCAGTAGTAGAAGACAGGGTAAAGGAGAGGATACGCAGTATTTT. The rearrangement links TRBV19 to TRBJ2-3, with 7 bases aligning to TRBD1. The trim removed 4 bases at V and 6 bases at J, leaving 13 bases unmatched. CDR3 length: 16 residues. Germline V CDR1 and CDR2: LNHDA, SQIVND (reference sequence).